This is a list of T cell receptor beta chains from one sample in a study of CD8+CD57+ T cells in acquired aplastic anemia. TCRdb ran MiXCR on the reads and lists one entry per CDR3 protein. The sample contains some 130,000 distinct CDR3 sequences, 41% of which appear only once. Sequences were obtained from sorted CD4+, CD8+, or CD8+CD57+ T cells (not recorded which) from PBMCs. These receptors originate from a human donor in good health, serving as a control. The CDR3 runs from the conserved cysteine through the conserved F or W. D genes are given only for firm matches. Clone size is not always given. Where it is, it says once, few, many or a class for expanded clones.

.	TRBV6-1	.	10	TRBJ1-2	CAPIGGAGTF	TGTGCCCCCATTGGGGGTGCAGGCACCTTC
.	TRBV20-1	many	14	TRBJ2-1	CSAFPVRKYNEQFF	TGCAGTGCCTTCCCAGTCCGGAAATACAATGAGCAGTTCTTC
.	TRBV19	many	13	TRBJ1-2	CASSLGGDYGYTF	TGTGCCAGTAGTTTAGGAGGGGACTATGGCTACACCTTC
.	TRBV2	.	15	TRBJ2-3	CASSRDGTSTDTQYF	TGTGCCAGCAGCAGAGATGGGACTAGCACAGATACGCAGTATTTT
.	TRBV5-1	few	13	TRBJ1-4	CASRGVANEKLFF	TGCGCCAGCCGGGGGGTTGCTAATGAAAAACTGTTTTTT
.	TRBV7-3	.	22	TRBJ1-2	CASSLTDTLVAQLGVSNYGYTF	TGTGCCAGCAGCTTAACGGACACCCTCGTCGCCCAATTGGGGGTATCTAACTATGGCTACACCTTC
.	TRBV7-9	many	13	TRBJ2-1	CASSSTGANEQFF	TGTGCCAGCAGCTCGACAGGTGCGAATGAGCAGTTCTTC
TRBD2	TRBV10-2	many	16	TRBJ2-1	CASSEGASGSIDEQFF	TGCGCCAGCAGTGAGGGGGCTAGCGGGAGTATAGATGAGCAGTTCTTC
TRBD2	TRBV20-1	few	15	TRBJ2-1	CSADAGTSGTLLQFF	TGCAGTGCGGATGCCGGGACTAGCGGGACCTTGCTACAGTTCTTC
TRBD2	TRBV15	.	17	TRBJ2-7	CATSSPPSGGPPYEQYF	TGTGCCACCAGCAGCCCGCCTAGCGGGGGGCCCCCCTACGAGCAGTACTTC
TRBD2	TRBV5-1	many	15	TRBJ2-7	CASSSITSGHYEQYF	TGCGCCAGCAGCTCAATTACTAGCGGCCATTACGAGCAGTACTTC
.	TRBV30	.	16	TRBJ1-3	CAWSVTGAFSGNTIYF	TGTGCCTGGAGTGTGACAGGAGCCTTCTCTGGAAACACCATATATTTT
TRBD2	TRBV20-1	many	15	TRBJ2-2	CSAREWGGNTGELFF	TGCAGTGCTAGAGAGTGGGGGGGGAACACCGGGGAGCTGTTTTTT
.	TRBV10-1	.	13	TRBJ2-3	CASSESKTDTQYF	TGCGCCAGCAGTGAGTCGAAGACAGATACGCAGTATTTT
.	TRBV10-3	.	12	TRBJ2-1	CAVRGLPNEQFF	TGTGCCGTCAGGGGACTCCCCAATGAGCAGTTCTTC
TRBD1	TRBV7-9	many	13	TRBJ1-2	CASSKGAGYGYTF	TGTGCCAGCAGCAAGGGGGCCGGCTATGGCTACACCTTC
.	TRBV2	many	13	TRBJ1-1	CASNIKGGTEAFF	TGTGCCAGCAATATCAAGGGGGGCACTGAAGCTTTCTTT
.	TRBV20-1	once	12	TRBJ1-2	CSAPSLVYSYTF	TGCAGTGCTCCCTCTTTGGTTTATAGCTACACCTTC
.	TRBV6-5	many	14	TRBJ2-7	CASSSGRGAYEQYF	TGTGCCAGCAGTTCTGGGAGGGGGGCCTACGAGCAGTACTTC
.	TRBV19	many	12	TRBJ1-2	CATTTRNNGYTF	TGTGCCACTACGACCCGAAACAATGGCTACACCTTC
.	TRBV20-1	many	17	TRBJ2-1	CSAREIVAVSSYNEQFF	TGCAGTGCTAGGGAGATAGTTGCGGTCAGCTCCTACAATGAGCAGTTCTTC
.	TRBV10-3	.	13	TRBJ2-7	CATSESKRAEQYF	TGTGCCACCAGTGAGTCGAAGAGGGCCGAGCAGTACTTC
TRBD1	TRBV20-1	many	18	TRBJ1-6	CSARARDRGLSYNSPLHF	TGCAGTGCTAGAGCCCGGGACAGGGGGCTTTCCTATAATTCACCCCTCCACTTT
.	TRBV2	many	13	TRBJ1-4	CASSEQGFEKLFF	TGTGCCAGCAGCGAACAGGGTTTCGAAAAACTGTTTTTT
.	TRBV19	once	15	TRBJ1-4	CASSRAGLLNEKLFF	TGTGCCAGTAGTAGGGCTGGACTACTAAATGAAAAACTGTTTTTT
.	TRBV10-3	.	16	TRBJ2-7	CAISESSIRQASEQYF	TGTGCCATCAGTGAGTCGTCCATTAGGCAGGCTAGCGAGCAGTACTTC
TRBD1	TRBV6-1	.	12	TRBJ2-7	CTSSGQGYEQYF	TGCACCAGCTCAGGACAGGGGTACGAGCAGTACTTC
.	TRBV30	many	13	TRBJ2-1	CAWSRTYYNEQFF	TGTGCCTGGAGTCGGACCTACTACAATGAGCAGTTCTTC
.	TRBV19	few	14	TRBJ2-3	CASSIESERNTQYF	TGTGCCAGTAGTATAGAAAGCGAGAGGAATACGCAGTATTTT
TRBD1	TRBV12-5	.	15	TRBJ1-6	CASGYRGLSNSPLHF	TGTGCTAGTGGTTACAGGGGGCTTAGTAATTCACCCCTCCACTTT
.	TRBV7-9	many	13	TRBJ2-7	CASSLQGIYEQYF	TGTGCCAGCAGCTTACAGGGGATTTACGAGCAGTACTTC
TRBD2	TRBV3-1	.	15	TRBJ2-2	CARSHRGGGAGELFF	TGTGCCCGCAGCCATCGTGGTGGGGGGGCCGGGGAGCTGTTTTTT
.	TRBV19	many	14	TRBJ1-1	CASSTVQGSTEAFF	TGTGCCAGTAGTACGGTACAGGGTTCCACTGAAGCTTTCTTT
.	TRBV9	many	14	TRBJ1-1	CASSERTVNTEAFF	TGTGCCAGCAGCGAGAGGACAGTCAACACTGAAGCTTTCTTT
.	TRBV5-1	many	16	TRBJ1-2	CASSLESGRGLYGYTF	TGCGCCAGCAGCTTGGAATCAGGCAGGGGCCTCTATGGCTACACCTTC
.	TRBV20-1	few	19	TRBJ2-7	CSARRGTHQSAGNPYEQYF	TGCAGTGCTAGAAGAGGTACCCACCAGAGTGCAGGGAATCCCTACGAGCAGTACTTC
TRBD1	TRBV18	few	15	TRBJ1-2	CASSRTEQGIYGYTF	TGTGCCAGCTCACGAACCGAACAGGGGATCTATGGCTACACCTTC
TRBD2	TRBV20-1	many	14	TRBJ2-3	CSARLAGAEDTQYF	TGCAGTGCTAGACTAGCGGGAGCCGAAGATACGCAGTATTTT
.	TRBV29-1	once	11	TRBJ1-1	CSVARGGEAFF	TGCAGCGTTGCCAGAGGGGGAGAAGCTTTCTTT
TRBD1	TRBV4-1	.	19	TRBJ1-4	CASSRKMGTALSTNEKLFF	TGCGCCAGCAGCCGCAAGATGGGGACAGCACTTTCAACTAATGAAAAACTGTTTTTT
TRBD1	TRBV10-3	once	15	TRBJ2-1	CAISPRQGLYNEQFF	TGTGCCATCAGTCCTCGACAGGGCCTATACAATGAGCAGTTCTTC
.	TRBV15	few	15	TRBJ2-3	CATSREEGGVGTQYF	TGTGCCACCAGCAGAGAAGAGGGGGGGGTTGGTACGCAGTATTTT
.	TRBV7-2	many	14	TRBJ1-1	CASSLEQFRGEAFF	TGTGCCAGCAGCTTAGAACAGTTCCGAGGTGAAGCTTTCTTT
.	TRBV12-3/TRBV12-4	many	12	TRBJ1-1	CASRPMNTEAFF	TGTGCCAGCAGACCCATGAACACTGAAGCTTTCTTT
TRBD1	TRBV25-1	many	14	TRBJ1-1	CASRGTGGNTEAFF	TGTGCCAGCAGAGGCACAGGGGGGAACACTGAAGCTTTCTTT
.	TRBV25-1	.	12	TRBJ1-5	CASNRGDQPQHF	TGTGCCAGCAATCGGGGGGATCAGCCCCAGCATTTT
.	TRBV24-1	many	15	TRBJ2-3	CATSDFARHVDTQYF	TGTGCCACCAGTGACTTCGCGCGTCACGTGGATACGCAGTATTTT
TRBD2	TRBV20-1	many	15	TRBJ2-1	CSAREGGTPLGEQFF	TGCAGTGCTAGAGAGGGGGGGACTCCCCTGGGTGAGCAGTTCTTC
.	TRBV12-3/TRBV12-4	many	13	TRBJ1-2	CASSLDRVYGYTF	TGTGCCAGCAGTTTAGACAGGGTGTATGGCTACACCTTC
.	TRBV6-2/TRBV6-3	.	16	TRBJ1-5	CASSYSTGGRNQPQHF	TGTGCCAGCAGTTACTCGACGGGGGGTAGGAATCAGCCCCAGCATTTT
.	TRBV10-3	many	14	TRBJ2-1	CAISEAPDLLEQFF	TGTGCCATCAGTGAGGCGCCAGACTTGTTAGAGCAGTTCTTC
.	TRBV6-4	few	19	TRBJ2-6	CASSAPTGLVLSGANVLTF	TGTGCCAGCAGTGCCCCGACAGGTCTGGTTCTCTCTGGGGCCAACGTCCTGACTTTC
TRBD1	TRBV3-1	many	13	TRBJ2-3	CASSKTGTDTQYF	TGTGCCAGCAGCAAGACAGGGACAGATACGCAGTATTTT
TRBD1	TRBV10-3	.	14	TRBJ2-5	CATGLDRAQETQYF	TGTGCCACCGGATTAGACAGGGCCCAAGAGACCCAGTACTTC